One and the same sample provided the 26 T cell receptor beta chains below, sequenced in a study of T cells after yellow fever vaccination. MiXCR, run by TCRdb on the 5' RACE reads, gives a single entry per CDR3 protein. Seen here are over 250,000 distinct CDR3 sequences, about 5.2% observed once, and the top ten hold around 3.3%. This material consisted of CD4+ T cells sorted from PBMCs, taken on the day of the yellow fever booster vaccination. These receptors were taken from a man between 18 and 35 years old who received the YFV17D yellow fever vaccine.

This clonotype was seen a few times. CDR3 in DNA: TGTGCCAGCAGTGGACAGGGGGTTGGGGAGCTGTTTTTT. As protein: CASSGQGVGELFF. The chain has TRBV2 and TRBJ2-2, with TRBD1 identical over 9 bases. Germline CDR1 is SNHLY and CDR2 is FYNNEI. The V segment lost 4 bases and the J segment 8 bases; nucleotides outside the gene matches: 2. The length of the CDR3 is 13 residues.

This chain connects TRBV11-2 to TRBJ2-7; D possibly corresponds to TRBD2 (5 bases). Germline V gives CDR1 SGHAT, CDR2 FQNNGV. The CDR3 loop spans 13 amino acids. Deletions cut 3 bases from V and 1 base from J, with 7 bases between. CDR3 region: CASSFRGSYEQYV. The CDR3 DNA is TGTGCCAGCAGCTTCCGGGGATCCTACGAGCAGTACGTC.

This clonotype showed up just a few times. The rearrangement links TRBV7-3 to TRBJ1-1; D is possibly TRBD1 (6 bases). Trimming took 9 bases from V and 3 from J, leaving 14 bases between them. The CDR3 spans 13 residues. Germline CDR1 reads SGHTA; CDR2 reads FQGTGA. CDR3 coding DNA: TGTGCCAGTTCGGGGGGGGCTGACACTGAAGCTTTCTTT. Translated, it gives CASSGGADTEAFF.

This clonotype was recorded many times. The chain joins TRBV7-2 to TRBJ2-5, with 10 positions matching TRBD2. With 0 bases clipped from V and 5 bases from J, the junction kept 9 bases outside the gene matches. Germline CDR1 is SGHTA and CDR2 is FQGNSA. This CDR3 contains 17 residues. In nucleotides, the CDR3 is TGTGCCAGCAGCTTAGCGCCCCAGCGGGGGGGCAGGGAGACCCAGTACTTC. Its protein is CASSLAPQRGGRETQYF. Combining the CDR3 with reference TRBV7-2 and TRBJ2-5 gives the whole variable domain GAGVSQSPSNKVTEKGKDVELRCDPISGHTALYWYRQSLGQGLEFLIYFQGNSAPDKSGLPSDRFSAERTGGSVSTLTIQRTQQEDSAVYLCASSLAPQRGGRETQYFGPGTRLLVL.

The chain joins TRBV5-1 to TRBJ2-1, with D perhaps TRBD1 (5 bases). The length of the CDR3 is 12 residues. Trimming stripped 0 bases from V and 15 bases from J, with 13 bases between. From germline, CDR1 is SGHRS and CDR2 YFSETQ. CDR3 sequence: CASSLEGAVGFF. Written as DNA, the CDR3 is TGCGCCAGCAGCTTGGAAGGGGCTGTTGGGTTCTTC.

The chain has TRBV6-1 and TRBJ2-5; 9 nucleotides align to TRBD1. The V segment lost 6 bases and the J segment 4 bases; nucleotides outside the gene matches: 3. CDR1 is MNHNS, CDR2 SASEGT, per germline. This CDR3 has 13 amino acids. The CDR3 nucleotides are TGTGCCAGCAGAACAGGGGGCGGAGAGACCCAGTACTTC. The encoded protein is CASRTGGGETQYF.

The table lists this clonotype with a few counts. This chain connects TRBV12-3 or TRBV12-4 to TRBJ1-2; D gene ambiguous. V gave up 3 bases and J gave up 4 bases, with 9 bases separating them. The CDR3 spans 13 residues. Here the CDR3 reads CASSLSYSYGYTF. In nucleotides, the CDR3 is TGTGCCAGCAGTTTGAGCTATTCCTATGGCTACACCTTC.

The table lists this clonotype with many counts. The chain uses TRBV12-3 or TRBV12-4 and TRBJ2-7; 8 bases match TRBD1. The junction had 11 bases not matched to a gene; V was cut back by 4 bases and J by 6 bases. CDR3 length: 15 amino acids. The CDR3 nucleotides are TGTGCCAGCAGTTCCTCCGGGACAGGTCCTGGCGAGCAGTACTTC. Encoded protein: CASSSSGTGPGEQYF.

This clonotype was detected ten times or more. The chain is built from TRBV10-3 and TRBJ2-6; D remains unclear. Per the germline V gene, CDR1 is ENHRY and CDR2 is SYGVKD. With 3 bases removed from V and 0 bases from J, the gap between germline ends came to 6 bases. This CDR3 is built from 15 residues. In DNA, the CDR3 is TGTGCCATCAGTGATTTCCCCTCTGGGGCCAACGTCCTGACTTTC. It yields the protein CAISDFPSGANVLTF.

V gene TRBV30 combines with J gene TRBJ2-7, with D perhaps given as TRBD1 or TRBD2 (5 bases each). CDR1 GTSNPN and CDR2 SVGIG come from the germline V gene (reference sequence). Trimming removed 2 bases at V and 3 bases at J, with 17 bases between. The CDR3 spans 15 residues. The CDR3 DNA is TGTGCCTGGAGTCCCGGACTCCCGAGGGGCTACGAGCAGTACTTC. This gives the protein CAWSPGLPRGYEQYF.

This clonotype was recorded many times. The rearrangement uses TRBV5-1 and TRBJ2-3; 10 nucleotides match TRBD2. This CDR3 spans 18 amino acids. Germline V gene data show CDR1 as SGHRS and CDR2 as YFSETQ. J lost 2 bases, V lost 4 bases, and 13 bases had no gene match. This CDR3 is CASSVSGGTQLLTDTQYF. The CDR3 nucleotides are TGCGCCAGCAGCGTTAGCGGGGGGACGCAACTTCTCACAGATACGCAGTATTTT.

This chain uses TRBV29-1 with TRBJ2-3; D gene unclear. The CDR3 is 13 residues long. Trimming removed 4 bases at V and 0 bases at J, with 8 bases between. From germline, CDR1 is SQVTM and CDR2 ANQGSEA. CDR3 loop: CSVGSRSTDTQYF. The CDR3 region has the DNA TGCAGCGTTGGTAGCAGAAGCACAGATACGCAGTATTTT.

The rearrangement uses TRBV7-2 and TRBJ1-6, with unresolved D. This CDR3 contains 12 residues. The germline CDR1 and CDR2 sequences are SGHTA and FQGNSA. V was pared by 8 bases and J by 3 bases, with 5 bases between. The CDR3 region has the DNA TGTGCCAGCGCGATCTATAATTCACCCCTCCACTTT. Residues: CASAIYNSPLHF.

The chain is built from TRBV20-1 and TRBJ1-5; a weak D match, TRBD1 (5 bases). In germline, CDR1 is DFQATT, CDR2 SNEGSKA (reference sequence). The V gene lost 6 bases and the J gene lost 2 bases, with 8 bases spanning the gap. This CDR3 is built from 12 residues. CDR3 protein: CSATTGNQPQHF. The CDR3 bases are TGCAGTGCAACGACAGGCAATCAGCCCCAGCATTTT.

This clonotype was seen many times. The chain uses TRBV3-1 and TRBJ2-7; D may be TRBD1 or TRBD2 (5 bases each). Germline V lookup: CDR1 LGHDT, CDR2 YNNKEL (reference sequence). The CDR3 contains 14 residues. V was clipped by 2 bases and J by 4 bases, with 12 bases between them. CDR3 loop: CASSQTGAVYEQYF. The CDR3 DNA reads as TGTGCCAGCAGCCAAACCGGGGCGGTATACGAGCAGTACTTC.

There are a few counts of this clonotype. J is TRBJ2-7 and V is TRBV15, with a weak D call TRBD1 (6 bases). Trimming took off 0 bases at V and 1 base at J, with 10 bases between the two ends. The CDR3 contains 15 residues. The germline gives CDR1 LNHNV, CDR2 YYDKDF (reference sequence). For the CDR3, the DNA is TGTGCCACCAGCAGAGATAGCAGGGGTTCCTACGAGCAGTACGTC. Its protein product is CATSRDSRGSYEQYV.

This clonotype was recorded at least ten times. The chain joins TRBV19 to TRBJ2-3, with D maybe TRBD1 (6 bases). The CDR3 spans 14 residues. V lost 5 bases to trimming and J lost 6 bases, with 15 bases between them. Germline assignment: CDR1 LNHDA and CDR2 SQIVND (reference sequence). The CDR3 region is CASSAGTTRDTQYF. The DNA of the CDR3 is TGTGCCAGTAGTGCCGGGACAACCAGGGATACGCAGTATTTT.

This clonotype has a handful of counts. This chain links TRBV6-5 with TRBJ1-1; D unclear. V was pared by 6 bases and J by 3 bases, with 14 bases between. Germline loops: CDR1 MNHEY, CDR2 SVGAGI. The CDR3 has 14 residues. CDR3 nucleotide sequence: TGTGCCAGCAGACCCGGGAGGGAGGACACTGAAGCTTTCTTT. Protein sequence: CASRPGREDTEAFF.

The chain is built from TRBV5-6 and TRBJ1-2, with D possibly matching TRBD1 (6 bases). Trimming left V 3 bases short and J 0 bases short, with 21 bases between. The CDR3 has 18 residues. In germline, CDR1 is SGHDT, CDR2 YYEEEE. CDR3 region: CASSSTRLGTRTNYGYTF. CDR3 nucleotide sequence: TGTGCCAGCAGCTCAACGCGCCTCGGGACACGGACTAACTATGGCTACACCTTC.

The chain combines TRBV7-3 with TRBJ2-3; no firm D call. V gave up 2 bases and J gave up 4 bases, with 10 bases separating them. CDR3 length equals 14 residues. Germline CDR1 SGHTA, CDR2 FQGTGA. CDR3: CASSLSPQPDTQYF. The CDR3 DNA reads TGTGCCAGCAGCTTATCGCCGCAGCCAGATACGCAGTATTTT. The full variable domain, with the rest looked up from reference TRBV7-3 and TRBJ2-3, is GAGVSQTPSNKVTEKGKYVELRCDPISGHTALYWYRQSLGQGPEFLIYFQGTGAADDSGLPNDRFFAVRPEGSVSTLKIQRTERGDSAVYLCASSLSPQPDTQYFGPGTRLTVL.

In this sample, this clonotype turned up a few times. J is TRBJ2-7 and V is TRBV20-1; TRBD1 is a possible D gene (6 bases). Germline V gene data show CDR1 as DFQATT and CDR2 as SNEGSKA (reference sequence). Deletions cut 4 bases from V and 8 bases from J, with 12 bases between. The CDR3 totals 11 residues. CDR3 in amino acids: CSATRGGKQYV. CDR3 sequence (DNA): TGCAGTGCTACCAGGGGCGGCAAGCAGTACGTC.

Ten or more counts support this clonotype. The V call is TRBV14, the J call TRBJ1-2, with TRBD1 as a possible D gene (5 bases). Germline CDR1 SGHDN, CDR2 FVKESK. V shed 0 bases and J shed 3 bases, with 11 bases lying between them. The CDR3 runs to 15 residues. The CDR3 bases are TGTGCCAGCAGCCAAGATCGGTCGGGGGACTATGGCTACACCTTC. Its translation: CASSQDRSGDYGYTF.

The chain joins TRBV3-1 to TRBJ1-2; D perhaps matches TRBD1 (5 bases). The germline gives CDR1 LGHDT, CDR2 YNNKEL (reference sequence). The CDR3 sequence is 16 residues long. Deletions cut 0 bases from V and 3 bases from J, with 14 bases between. The CDR3 region has the DNA TGTGCCAGCAGCCAAGATCATCGGGGGAACTACTATGGCTACACCTTC. Protein: CASSQDHRGNYYGYTF.

This clonotype was seen more than once but under ten times. CDR3 in amino acids: CSALRAGIDGYTF. The CDR3 DNA reads as TGCAGTGCCCTACGAGCAGGGATCGATGGCTACACCTTC. The V call is TRBV20-1, the J call TRBJ1-2; weak D call: TRBD1 (5 bases). The CDR3 spans 13 residues. The V gene's germline CDR1 is DFQATT and CDR2 SNEGSKA (reference sequence). Trimming cost V 6 bases and J 6 bases, with 17 bases left between them.

The chain is built from TRBV10-3 and TRBJ1-2; the D is unclear. The CDR3 sequence is 11 residues long. Trimming removed 6 bases from V and 12 bases from J, with 14 bases in between. From germline, CDR1 is ENHRY and CDR2 SYGVKD. The CDR3 here is CAISEPDKHTF. CDR3 bases: TGTGCCATCAGCGAACCGGATAAGCACACCTTC.

This clonotype was seen only a few times. The gene calls are TRBV6-5 and TRBJ2-2, with unresolved D. The V end was cut by 5 bases, the J end by 6 bases, with 10 bases between. The CDR3 totals 13 residues. Germline V gene sequence: CDR1 MNHEY, CDR2 SVGAGI. CDR3 sequence reads: CASSGVWAGELFF. The DNA for the CDR3 is TGTGCCAGCAGTGGCGTATGGGCCGGGGAGCTGTTTTTT.